One and the same sample provided the 8 T cell receptor beta chains below, sequenced in a study of T-cell memory formation after mild COVID-19. From the 5' RACE reads, TCRdb called clonotypes with MiXCR, one entry per CDR3 protein. The repertoire has about 290,000 distinct CDR3 sequences, approximately 16% of them found once; the top ten carry roughly a fifth. Sequences were obtained from PBMCs or a T cell subset sorted from them (not recorded which). All receptors derive from a man aged 18 to 29 who had mild COVID-19 (a few samples of this study predate the infection). Cell type and time point are not known.

This clonotype was picked up a small number of times. The chain couples TRBV11-2 to TRBJ2-3; D remains ambiguous. Germline V CDR1 and CDR2: SGHAT, FQNNGV. The CDR3 runs to 12 residues. Trimming took off 5 bases at V and 11 bases at J, with 14 bases between the two ends. This CDR3 is CASSPQLEGQYF. The CDR3 DNA is TGTGCCAGCAGCCCGCAATTGGAAGGGCAGTATTTT.

There are a few counts of this clonotype. The DNA for the CDR3 is TGTGCCAGCGCGATGTTGGAACAGCCCGATGGCGAGCAGTACGTC. Translation gives CASAMLEQPDGEQYV. J is TRBJ2-7 and V is TRBV6-2 or TRBV6-3; no definite D call. The CDR3 sequence is 15 residues long. Germline V lookup: CDR1 MNHEY, CDR2 SVGEGT. The V and J ends lost 8 bases and 6 bases respectively, with 23 bases between them.

The V call is TRBV5-1, the J call TRBJ2-4; 10 bases line up with TRBD2. Germline V gene sequence: CDR1 SGHRS, CDR2 YFSETQ. After removal of 0 bases from V and 5 bases from J, the junction contained 2 bases not matched to a gene. The CDR3 is 15 amino acids. This CDR3 reads CASSLGTSGENIQYF. The DNA for the CDR3 is TGCGCCAGCAGCTTGGGGACTAGCGGCGAAAACATTCAGTACTTC. The entire variable domain, with the rest obtained from reference TRBV5-1 and TRBJ2-4, is as follows: KAGVTQTPRYLIKTRGQQVTLSCSPISGHRSVSWYQQTPGQGLQFLFEYFSETQRNKGNFPGRFSGRQFSNSRSEMNVSTLELGDSALYLCASSLGTSGENIQYFGAGTRLSVL.

This clonotype has more than one count but fewer than ten. V usage is TRBV20-1 and J usage is TRBJ1-2; D unresolved. The CDR3 covers 16 residues. Trimming pared 2 bases from V and 0 bases from J, leaving 16 bases between. The germline V gene has CDR1 DFQATT and CDR2 SNEGSKA (reference sequence). The chain's CDR3 is CSARFNPQASNYGYTF. The CDR3, as DNA: TGCAGTGCTAGATTTAACCCCCAGGCTTCTAACTATGGCTACACCTTC.

This clonotype was seen more than once but under ten times. The rearrangement joins TRBV12-3 or TRBV12-4 to TRBJ1-5, with 10 bases that match TRBD1. CDR3 size: 14 residues. V gave up 5 bases and J gave up 6 bases; unmatched junction bases: 4. The CDR3 here is CASSLRTGGQPQHF. CDR3 nucleotide sequence: TGTGCCAGCAGTCTCCGGACAGGGGGTCAGCCCCAGCATTTT.

The rearrangement links TRBV24-1 to TRBJ1-4, with D maybe TRBD1 (6 bases). Germline V gives CDR1 KGHDR, CDR2 SFDVKD. V shed 3 bases and J shed 8 bases, with 15 bases lying between them. The CDR3 loop spans 15 amino acids. DNA of the CDR3: TGTGCCACCAGTGATCCGGGACAAGGGGCCGAAAAACTGTTTTTT. This translates into CATSDPGQGAEKLFF.

This clonotype has only a few counts. The chain joins TRBV29-1 to TRBJ2-3; tentatively, D is TRBD1 or TRBD2 (5 bases each). This CDR3 has 13 residues. The germline V gene has CDR1 SQVTM and CDR2 ANQGSEA. Trimming left V 8 bases short and J 3 bases short, with 15 bases between. The chain's CDR3 is CSPHGGLTDTQYF. Here the CDR3 DNA reads TGCAGCCCCCATGGGGGATTGACAGATACGCAGTATTTT.

A few counts support this clonotype. The chain uses TRBV7-9 and TRBJ1-2; TRBD1 matches at 7 bases. Germline CDR1 is SEHNR and CDR2 is FQNEAQ (reference sequence). J lost 4 bases, V lost 7 bases, and 15 bases had no gene match. This CDR3 has 16 amino acids. The CDR3 loop is CASTPKPGQIPYGYTF. The CDR3 coding sequence is TGTGCCAGCACTCCAAAACCGGGACAGATCCCCTATGGCTACACCTTC. Using reference TRBV7-9 and TRBJ1-2 for the parts outside the CDR3, the full variable domain is DTGVSQNPRHKITKRGQNVTFRCDPISEHNRLYWYRQTLGQGPEFLTYFQNEAQLEKSRLLSDRFSAERPKGSFSTLEIQRTEQGDSAMYLCASTPKPGQIPYGYTFGSGTRLTVV.